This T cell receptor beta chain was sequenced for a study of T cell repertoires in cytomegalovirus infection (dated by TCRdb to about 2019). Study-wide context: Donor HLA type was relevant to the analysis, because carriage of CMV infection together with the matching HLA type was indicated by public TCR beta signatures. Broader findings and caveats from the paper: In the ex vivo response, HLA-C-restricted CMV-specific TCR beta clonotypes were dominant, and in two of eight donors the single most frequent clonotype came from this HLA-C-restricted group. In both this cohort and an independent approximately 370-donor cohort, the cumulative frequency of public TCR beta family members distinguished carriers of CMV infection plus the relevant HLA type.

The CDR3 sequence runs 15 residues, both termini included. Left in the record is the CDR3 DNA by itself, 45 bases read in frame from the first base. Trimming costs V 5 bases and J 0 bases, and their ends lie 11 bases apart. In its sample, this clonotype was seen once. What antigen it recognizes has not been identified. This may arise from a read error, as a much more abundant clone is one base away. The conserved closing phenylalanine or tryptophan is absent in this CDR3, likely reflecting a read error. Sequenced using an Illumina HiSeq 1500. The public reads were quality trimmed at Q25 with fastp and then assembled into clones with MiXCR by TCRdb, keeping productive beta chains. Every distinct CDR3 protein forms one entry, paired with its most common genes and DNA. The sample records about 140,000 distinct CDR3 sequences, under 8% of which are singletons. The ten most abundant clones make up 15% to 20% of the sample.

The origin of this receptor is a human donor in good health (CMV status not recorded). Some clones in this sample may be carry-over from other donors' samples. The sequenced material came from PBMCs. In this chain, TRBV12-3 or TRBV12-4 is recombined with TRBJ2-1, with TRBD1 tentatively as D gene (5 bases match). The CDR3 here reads CASSLQATSYNEQFL. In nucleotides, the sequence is TGTGCCAGCAGTCTACAGGCCACCTCCTACAATGAGCAGTTCTTA.